This note documents a single TCR beta chain sequence. No antigen is known for it. Genomic DNA constituted the template upon which TCR beta VDJ and CDR3 profiling was performed. TCRdb processed the reads anew with MiXCR; each CDR3 protein has one entry. The sample has 150,000 to 200,000 distinct CDR3 sequences; roughly 64% are singletons. The data originate from a study of CD8+CD57+ T cells in acquired aplastic anemia. Study summary: Isolated CD4+ and CD8+ cells, once sorted, yielded DNA averaging about 3.1 ug.

Germline V gene lookup returns CDR1 MNHEY and CDR2 SVGAGI. The CDR3 runs 14 residues. V lost 5 bases, J lost 4 bases, and 14 bases lay in between. Whole-study findings and limits: Researchers reported that CD8+ Simpson's diversity was not significantly different in patients versus controls. Overlap between patients and controls comprised 25 to 35 CD8+ CDR3 sequences.

The TCR originated in a human donor with severe aplastic anemia or a healthy control (not recorded which). The gene calls are TRBV6-5 and TRBJ1-2, with D tentatively TRBD1 (5 bases). Sequencing was carried out using sorted CD4+, CD8+, or CD8+CD57+ T cells (not recorded which) from PBMCs. The CDR3: CASSEKGQTYGYTF. The CDR3 coding sequence is TGTGCCAGCAGTGAGAAGGGGCAGACCTATGGCTACACCTTC.